Below, 29 T cell receptor beta chains from the same sample are listed, as sequenced in a study of T cell repertoires in cytomegalovirus infection. Antigen specificity for these receptors is unknown. TCRdb reanalysed the reads using MiXCR and keeps one entry per CDR3 protein. Here the sample spans about 900,000 distinct CDR3 sequences, about a third being singletons. Sequencing used cultured CD8+ T cells from PBMCs, obtained from culture after CMV antigen stimulation. The receptors originated from a human donor in good health (CMV status not recorded). Some clones in this sample may be carry-over from other donors' samples.

This clonotype showed up just a few times. The chain links TRBV4-1 to TRBJ2-7; D might be TRBD1 (5 bases). V was cut by 4 bases and J by 3 bases, with 13 bases left in between. The CDR3 has 14 amino acids. Germline V gene data show CDR1 as MGHRA and CDR2 as YSYEKL. The CDR3 DNA is TGCGCCAGCAGCCCCTCCCTGCAGGGCTACGAGCAGTACTTC. Encoded protein: CASSPSLQGYEQYF.

V gene TRBV25-1 combines with J gene TRBJ2-1; perhaps TRBD2 as D (5 bases). Trimming left V 2 bases short and J 0 bases short, with 8 bases between. The CDR3 covers 15 residues. The germline V gene has CDR1 MGHDK and CDR2 SYGVNS. CDR3 in DNA: TGTGCCAGCAGTGAAGGAGCGGTCTCCTACAATGAGCAGTTCTTC. It translates to CASSEGAVSYNEQFF.

The rearrangement joins TRBV19 to TRBJ2-3; D might be TRBD1 or TRBD2, each matching 5 bases. The CDR3 has 15 amino acids. V was cut by 3 bases and J by 1 base, with 11 bases left in between. Germline V gene lookup returns CDR1 LNHDA and CDR2 SQIVND (reference sequence). CDR3 in amino acids: CASSISGSGTDTQYF. In DNA, the CDR3 is TGTGCCAGTAGTATTTCAGGGAGCGGCACAGATACGCAGTATTTT.

V is TRBV27 and J is TRBJ1-1, with TRBD1 matching over 12 bases. The CDR3 contains 14 residues. Germline-derived CDR1 and CDR2 are MNHEY and SMNVEV (reference sequence). Trimming removed 4 bases from V and 11 bases from J; junction bases left unmatched: 8. CDR3 in amino acids: CASSSGTGGAKAFF. The CDR3 DNA reads as TGTGCCAGCAGTTCCGGGACAGGGGGCGCAAAGGCTTTCTTT.

This clonotype has more than one count but fewer than ten. V gene TRBV13 combines with J gene TRBJ1-1; possible D gene TRBD1, 5 bases. This CDR3 has 16 residues. V was pared by 3 bases and J by 0 bases, with 14 bases between. CDR1 is PRHDT, CDR2 FYEKMQ, per germline (reference sequence). CDR3 sequence (DNA): TGTGCCAGCAGCTTGGGGACTTATGAAATGAACACTGAAGCTTTCTTT. It encodes CASSLGTYEMNTEAFF. Full variable domain (remainder filled in from reference TRBV13 and TRBJ1-1): AAGVIQSPRHLIKEKRETATLKCYPIPRHDTVYWYQQGPGQDPQFLISFYEKMQSDKGSIPDRFSAQQFSDYHSELNMSSLELGDSALYFCASSLGTYEMNTEAFFGQGTRLTVV.

The gene calls are TRBV6-1 and TRBJ2-7, with a tentative D call TRBD1 (6 bases). CDR1 and CDR2 (germline): MNHNS, SASEGT. V was shortened by 2 bases and J by 3 bases, with 14 bases between the two germline ends. The CDR3 spans 15 residues. In nucleotides, the CDR3 is TGTGCCAGCAGTGAACCTGTGTCCAGGGGCTACGAGCAGTACTTC. It encodes CASSEPVSRGYEQYF.

The chain carries TRBV5-1 and TRBJ2-7, with D possibly matching TRBD2 (5 bases). The CDR3 is 15 residues long. CDR1 is SGHRS and CDR2 is YFSETQ in the germline V gene. Trimming cost V 0 bases and J 6 bases, with 16 bases left between them. Here the CDR3 DNA reads TGCGCCAGCAGCTTGGCCGGGCCCCAAGGAGGCGAGCAGTACTTC. Translation gives CASSLAGPQGGEQYF.

This clonotype showed up just once. The rearrangement joins TRBV27 to TRBJ1-3; 7 nucleotides align to TRBD1. CDR3 size: 16 residues. Per germline, CDR1 MNHEY and CDR2 SMNVEV (reference sequence). The ends lost 3 bases at V and 1 base at J; junction bases unmatched: 6. CDR3 amino acids: CASSLKGAGSGNTIYF. The CDR3 DNA reads as TGTGCCAGCAGTTTGAAGGGGGCCGGATCTGGAAACACCATATATTTT.

This clonotype was recorded a few times. The V and J genes are TRBV5-1 and TRBJ2-7; 9 positions match TRBD1. V dropped 5 bases and J dropped 0; count of bases not matched to a gene: 6. The CDR3 covers 15 residues. Germline V gene data show CDR1 as SGHRS and CDR2 as YFSETQ. CDR3 in amino acids: CASRIGTGSSYEQYF. Written as DNA, the CDR3 is TGCGCCAGCAGGATCGGGACAGGGAGCTCCTACGAGCAGTACTTC. Full variable domain (remainder filled in from reference TRBV5-1 and TRBJ2-7): KAGVTQTPRYLIKTRGQQVTLSCSPISGHRSVSWYQQTPGQGLQFLFEYFSETQRNKGNFPGRFSGRQFSNSRSEMNVSTLELGDSALYLCASRIGTGSSYEQYFGPGTRLTVT.

V and J are TRBV10-3 and TRBJ1-1; 7 bases match TRBD1. Germline lookup yields CDR1 ENHRY and CDR2 SYGVKD. The CDR3 consists of 15 residues. V was pared by 11 bases and J by 1 base, with 13 bases of the junction left unmatched. The CDR3 reads CAVLTGDGRNTEAFF. CDR3 nucleotide sequence: TGTGCCGTCTTAACAGGGGATGGTAGGAACACTGAAGCTTTCTTT.

This clonotype has just a few counts. The rearrangement uses TRBV7-9 and TRBJ2-1; D may be TRBD1 or TRBD2 (5 bases each). Trimming removed 4 bases from V and 2 bases from J, with 9 bases in between. Germline values: CDR1 SEHNR, CDR2 FQNEAQ (reference sequence). The CDR3 is 14 residues long. CDR3 DNA sequence: TGTGCCAGCAGCTGGGGGTCCACCTACAATGAGCAGTTCTTC. As protein: CASSWGSTYNEQFF.

This clonotype was seen more than once but under ten times. The V call is TRBV7-9, the J call TRBJ2-1; D gene ambiguous. V lost 8 bases to trimming and J lost 3 bases, with 11 bases between them. CDR1 is SEHNR and CDR2 is FQNEAQ in the germline V gene (reference sequence). The CDR3 totals 13 residues. The CDR3 DNA sequence: TGTGCCAGCGATGGGATTGGCTACAATGAGCAGTTCTTC. It yields the protein CASDGIGYNEQFF. The variable domain in full, with the rest retrieved from reference TRBV7-9 and TRBJ2-1, is DTGVSQNPRHKITKRGQNVTFRCDPISEHNRLYWYRQTLGQGPEFLTYFQNEAQLEKSRLLSDRFSAERPKGSFSTLEIQRTEQGDSAMYLCASDGIGYNEQFFGPGTRLTVL.

This clonotype has at least ten counts. V is TRBV6-2 or TRBV6-3 and J is TRBJ2-2, with 7 bases matching TRBD1. The CDR3 extends over 15 amino acids. The germline gives CDR1 MNHEY, CDR2 SVGEGT. Trimming removed 6 bases from V and 4 bases from J; junction bases left unmatched: 8. CDR3 in DNA: TGTGCCAGCAGCGCATTGACAGGGAGCACCGGGGAGCTGTTTTTT. Its translation: CASSALTGSTGELFF.

This clonotype showed up just a few times. The chain combines TRBV19 with TRBJ1-4; D is unclear. The V end was cut by 5 bases, the J end by 4 bases, with 8 bases between. CDR1 is LNHDA, CDR2 SQIVND, per germline (reference sequence). The CDR3 sequence is 13 residues long. CDR3 DNA sequence: TGTGCCAGTAGTGAGGGAGATAATGAAAAACTGTTTTTT. Its translation is CASSEGDNEKLFF.

The chain recombines TRBV6-2 or TRBV6-3 with TRBJ2-3; D is undetermined. This CDR3 comprises 15 residues. V lost 5 bases and J 0 bases, leaving 12 bases between the germline ends. Germline V gene data show CDR1 as MNHEY and CDR2 as SVGEGT. This chain's CDR3 is CASSHSSRSTDTQYF. For the CDR3, the DNA is TGTGCCAGCAGTCACAGCAGTAGGAGCACAGATACGCAGTATTTT.

The CDR3 spells CASSYSRSNLPQVDYEQYV. CDR3 bases: TGTGCCAGCAGTTACTCGAGGTCCAATCTGCCACAGGTTGACTACGAGCAGTACGTC. This chain links TRBV6-8 with TRBJ2-7; TRBD1 is a possible D gene (5 bases). V was pared by 0 bases and J by 3 bases, with 24 bases between. CDR3 length: 19 residues. Per the germline V gene, CDR1 is MNHGY and CDR2 is SAAAGT.

The V and J genes are TRBV4-2 and TRBJ1-6; no definite D call. This CDR3 is 16 amino acids long. Germline V CDR1 and CDR2: LGHNA, YNFKEQ. The germline V and J ends were trimmed by 0 bases and 6 bases, with 12 bases remaining between them. As DNA, the CDR3 is TGTGCCAGCAGCCAAGATACGAGCCAGCTTAATTCACCCCTCCACTTT. Translating it yields CASSQDTSQLNSPLHF.

The chain combines TRBV3-1 with TRBJ2-3, with D perhaps matching TRBD1 or TRBD2 (5 bases each). CDR3 length equals 13 residues. The V gene's germline CDR1 is LGHDT and CDR2 YNNKEL (reference sequence). Trimming shortened V by 0 bases and J by 11 bases, and 12 bases separated the two germline ends. CDR3 residues: CASSQDSGPLQYF. The CDR3 coding sequence is TGTGCCAGCAGCCAAGATTCGGGACCACTGCAGTATTTT.

The rearrangement uses TRBV27 and TRBJ1-1; a weak D match, TRBD1 (5 bases). Deletions cut 2 bases from V and 1 base from J, with 20 bases between. Germline values: CDR1 MNHEY, CDR2 SMNVEV (reference sequence). The CDR3 spans 18 residues. The CDR3 region is CASSLQGDQGRWNTEAFF. The CDR3 coding sequence is TGTGCCAGCAGTTTACAGGGAGATCAAGGACGGTGGAACACTGAAGCTTTCTTT.

Remarks on this clonotype: This may be a read error, as it is one base from a much larger clone. The chain joins TRBV24-1 to TRBJ2-1; D is unresolved. The CDR3 contains 13 residues. V lost 1 base and J lost 4, with 4 bases in between. Looked up from germline, CDR1 is KGHDR and CDR2 is SFDVKD. DNA of the CDR3: TGTGCCACCAGTGATTTCGGGTACAATGAGCAGTTCTTC. Translated: CATSDFGYNEQFF.

This clonotype showed up just a few times. V gene TRBV19 combines with J gene TRBJ2-7, with 10 nucleotides matching TRBD2. This CDR3 contains 14 residues. Germline CDR1 is LNHDA and CDR2 is SQIVND (reference sequence). The trim removed 4 bases at V and 0 bases at J, leaving 0 bases unmatched. The DNA of the CDR3 is TGTGCCAGTAGTACTAGCGGGGGCTCCTACGAGCAGTACGTC. Amino acids: CASSTSGGSYEQYV.

The rearrangement joins TRBV12-3 or TRBV12-4 to TRBJ1-3, with TRBD1 as a possible D gene (6 bases). The CDR3 extends over 14 amino acids. The ends were cut back, 8 bases at V and 2 bases at J, with 13 bases in the middle. This CDR3 is CASDFDRPGNTIYF. The CDR3 region has the DNA TGTGCCAGCGATTTTGACAGGCCTGGAAACACCATATATTTT.

This clonotype showed up just a few times. This sequence joins TRBV12-3 or TRBV12-4 and TRBJ1-3; no reliable D call. V dropped 6 bases and J dropped 4 bases, with 7 bases sitting between them. The CDR3 is made up of 12 amino acids. The CDR3 DNA reads as TGTGCCAGCAGAAAATGGGGAAACACCATATATTTT. Its translation: CASRKWGNTIYF.

The rearrangement joins TRBV19 to TRBJ1-2, with 9 bases that match TRBD1. Germline V lookup: CDR1 LNHDA, CDR2 SQIVND (reference sequence). V lost 5 bases to trimming and J lost 2 bases; unmatched junction nucleotides: 9. The CDR3 is 16 residues long. The CDR3 sequence: CASSPEDRGINYGYTF. CDR3 nucleotides: TGTGCCAGTAGTCCCGAAGACAGGGGGATCAACTATGGCTACACCTTC.

The chain links TRBV7-9 to TRBJ1-4, with D possibly TRBD1 on 6 matching bases. The V and J ends lost 5 bases and 2 bases respectively, with 12 bases between them. Looked up from germline, CDR1 is SEHNR and CDR2 is FQNEAQ (reference sequence). CDR3 length: 15 residues. The CDR3, as DNA: TGTGCCAGCAGCGCAGGGGTTGGGACTAATGAAAAACTGTTTTTT. It yields the protein CASSAGVGTNEKLFF.

This clonotype was found once. The rearrangement joins TRBV5-1 to TRBJ2-5; TRBD1 agrees at 9 bases. The CDR3 totals 16 residues. Germline V gene lookup returns CDR1 SGHRS and CDR2 YFSETQ. V was clipped by 4 bases and J by 2 bases; unmatched bases: 9. The DNA for the CDR3 is TGCGCCAGCAGCGGAGGGACAGGGTCGGAGCAAGAGACCCAGTACTTC. Translated, it gives CASSGGTGSEQETQYF.

The V and J genes are TRBV6-2 or TRBV6-3 and TRBJ2-1; 7 bases match TRBD1. The CDR3 is 15 amino acids. V shed 2 bases, J shed 5 bases, and the junction held 6 bases outside the gene matches. CDR1 and CDR2 (germline): MNHEY, SVGEGT. CDR3 amino acids: CASSYGDSLHNEQFF. The CDR3 DNA sequence: TGTGCCAGCAGTTACGGGGACAGCCTGCACAATGAGCAGTTCTTC.

V and J are TRBV28 and TRBJ2-3; 9 bases map to TRBD2. V lost 6 bases and J lost 3; bases outside the gene matches: 10. Germline lookup yields CDR1 MDHEN and CDR2 SYDVKM. CDR3 length: 16 residues. The CDR3 here is CASSIIGRGGTDTQYF. CDR3 DNA: TGTGCCAGCAGCATAATAGGGCGGGGGGGGACAGATACGCAGTATTTT.

The chain is built from TRBV4-1 and TRBJ2-7; 8 positions agree with TRBD2. Germline lookup yields CDR1 MGHRA and CDR2 YSYEKL. Trimming cost V 0 bases and J 0 bases; bases outside gene matches: 7. CDR3 length equals 17 residues. The CDR3 DNA reads as TGCGCCAGCAGCCAAGATGCCAGCGGGGGCCTCTCCTACGAGCAGTACTTC. Translating it yields CASSQDASGGLSYEQYF.